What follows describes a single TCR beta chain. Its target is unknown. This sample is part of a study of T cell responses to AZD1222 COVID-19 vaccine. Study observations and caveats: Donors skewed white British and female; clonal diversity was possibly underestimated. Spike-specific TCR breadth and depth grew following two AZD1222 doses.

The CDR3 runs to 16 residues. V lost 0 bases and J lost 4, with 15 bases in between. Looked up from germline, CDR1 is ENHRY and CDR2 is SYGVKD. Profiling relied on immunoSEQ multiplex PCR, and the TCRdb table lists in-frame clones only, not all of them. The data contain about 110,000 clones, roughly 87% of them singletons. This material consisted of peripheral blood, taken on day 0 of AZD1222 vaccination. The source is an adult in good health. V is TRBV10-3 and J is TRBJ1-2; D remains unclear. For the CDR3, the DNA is TGTGCCATCAGTGAGTCTAGCCGGTCTTCGGGCTATGGCTACACCTTC. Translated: CAISESSRSSGYGYTF.